The table lists the clone carrying this T cell receptor (beta chain) with a few counts. What it binds is unknown. It was with 60 Vbeta and 13 Jbeta primers that the PCR ran. Here immunoSEQ multiplex PCR was the method, and the copy in TCRdb shows in-frame clones only, minus some. The table lists over 150,000 clones, roughly four fifths of them singletons. There are 19 residues in the CDR3. V shed 4 bases and J 8 bases; nucleotides not matched to a gene: 19. CDR1 is MDHEN and CDR2 is SYDVKM in the germline V gene. The data originate from a study of cytomegalovirus exposure and HLA in healthy donors. Study-level background: An early data release held some 85 million unique TCRs from HLA-typed donors.

General observations from the study: Prediction of most subjects' HLA-A and HLA-B alleles by TCR beta sequences was reportedly accurate. Only CMV serostatus was available as immune exposure information.

The sample comprised PBMCs. The rearrangement links TRBV28 to TRBJ2-1; 11 bases fit TRBD2. This TCR came from a man aged 18 to 30 in good health and CMV-seronegative. CDR3 sequence: CASSWAPFKVGLAGDEQFF. Here the CDR3 DNA reads TGTGCCAGCAGTTGGGCCCCCTTCAAAGTAGGACTAGCGGGCGATGAGCAGTTCTTC.